Below, 3 T cell receptor beta chains from the same sample are listed, as sequenced in a study of T cell responses to AZD1222 COVID-19 vaccine. Profiling relied on immunoSEQ multiplex PCR, and the TCRdb table lists in-frame clones only, not all of them. This sample carries roughly 76,000 clones, more than 80% of them seen once, and the ten largest clones take about 2.4%. The source was peripheral blood, collected on day 0 of AZD1222 vaccination. The receptors were sampled from an adult in good health.

The chain combines TRBV5-1 with TRBJ2-1; D is ambiguous. The CDR3 is made up of 11 amino acids. Deletions cut 4 bases from V and 8 bases from J, with 7 bases between. Germline CDR1 and CDR2: SGHRS and YFSETQ. CDR3 coding DNA: TGCGCCAGCAGCCAGATTGATGAGCAGTTCTTC. The encoded protein is CASSQIDEQFF.

A few counts support this clone. J is TRBJ1-6 and V is TRBV10-3, with 7 bases fitting TRBD1. Germline CDR1 is ENHRY and CDR2 is SYGVKD. CDR3 length: 13 amino acids. J was trimmed by 12 bases and V by 0 bases; bases with no gene match: 2. CDR3 DNA: TGTGCCATCAGTGAGTCTGGGGACAGACCCCTCCACTTT. Protein sequence: CAISESGDRPLHF.

The chain links TRBV5-5 to TRBJ2-7; tentatively, D is TRBD1 (5 bases). The V gene lost 4 bases and the J gene lost 11 bases, with 16 bases spanning the gap. The CDR3 covers 12 residues. Germline V gives CDR1 SGHKS, CDR2 YYEKEE (reference sequence). Here the CDR3 reads CASSTKGFREYF. CDR3 coding DNA: TGTGCCAGCAGCACTAAGGGGTTCCGAGAGTACTTC.